The 29 T cell receptor beta chains reported below all come from one sample, sequenced in a study of T cell changes during pregnancy in multiple sclerosis. This table comes from immunoSEQ multiplex PCR, and its TCRdb copy is limited to in-frame clones, with some not included. Among some 64,000 clones listed, around 93% were seen once. The sequenced sample was peripheral blood, obtained in the first trimester of pregnancy. These receptors were obtained from a female donor with multiple sclerosis, enrolled in a pregnancy study.

The chain couples TRBV29-1 to TRBJ2-5, with a possible D match to TRBD2 (6 bases). This CDR3 spans 12 amino acids. With 1 base removed from V and 4 bases from J, the gap between germline ends came to 7 bases. CDR1 is SQVTM, CDR2 ANQGSEA, per germline. The CDR3 nucleotides are TGCAGCGTTGAAGGCGGGATAGAGACCCAGTACTTC. It translates to CSVEGGIETQYF.

The gene calls are TRBV27 and TRBJ2-3, with 11 positions matching TRBD2. Per germline, CDR1 MNHEY and CDR2 SMNVEV (reference sequence). The CDR3 extends over 18 amino acids. V was pared by 4 bases and J by 3 bases, with 12 bases of the junction left unmatched. The CDR3 coding sequence is TGTGCCAGCAGTTCCGGACTAGCGGGTGGGGGGGGGACAGATACGCAGTATTTT. The encoded protein is CASSSGLAGGGGTDTQYF.

The V gene is TRBV10-3, the J gene TRBJ2-7; 7 nucleotides agree with TRBD1. This CDR3 has 14 residues. With 6 bases clipped from V and 3 bases from J, the junction kept 8 bases outside the gene matches. Germline CDR1 and CDR2: ENHRY and SYGVKD. The CDR3 protein is CAIRTGTEIYEQYF. The CDR3 DNA reads TGTGCCATCAGAACCGGGACAGAAATCTACGAGCAGTACTTC.

In its sample, this clone was seen once. The chain is built from TRBV5-6 and TRBJ2-1, with D perhaps matching TRBD2 (6 bases). V lost 4 bases and J 9 bases, leaving 17 bases between the germline ends. The germline gives CDR1 SGHDT, CDR2 YYEEEE. This CDR3 comprises 14 residues. The CDR3 loop is CASSPSSAPSEQFF. CDR3 nucleotide sequence: TGTGCCAGCAGCCCCTCTAGCGCTCCTAGTGAGCAGTTCTTC.

The chain carries TRBV28 and TRBJ1-1; the D gene is possibly TRBD1 (5 bases). Germline CDR1 and CDR2: MDHEN and SYDVKM. CDR3 length: 14 residues. Trimming removed 6 bases from V and 5 bases from J, with 16 bases in between. CDR3 sequence (DNA): TGTGCCAGCAGCCATTCCGGGGGTTTGACTGAAGCTTTCTTT. Translation: CASSHSGGLTEAFF.

The rearrangement joins TRBV7-2 to TRBJ2-3; 8 nucleotides match TRBD2. Germline CDR1 and CDR2: SGHTA and FQGNSA. This CDR3 is built from 16 residues. The trim removed 2 bases at V and 0 bases at J, leaving 4 bases unmatched. As DNA, the CDR3 is TGTGCCAGCAGCTTAAGGGCTAGCGGGAGCACAGATACGCAGTATTTT. As protein: CASSLRASGSTDTQYF.

The V and J genes are TRBV9 and TRBJ1-1; 9 bases align to TRBD1. Germline trimming cut 7 bases from V and 6 bases from J; bases unmatched to any gene: 7. Germline CDR1 reads SGDLS; CDR2 reads YYNGEE. CDR3 length: 13 residues. CDR3 amino acids: CASGRTGVAEAFF. CDR3 nucleotide sequence: TGTGCCAGCGGTCGGACAGGGGTTGCTGAAGCTTTCTTT.

The chain recombines TRBV6-1 with TRBJ2-3, with TRBD1 matching over 9 bases. This CDR3 is built from 17 residues. The V gene's germline CDR1 is MNHNS and CDR2 SASEGT. J was trimmed by 3 bases and V by 0 bases; bases with no gene match: 7. CDR3 residues: CASSEAGGQGRTDTQYF. CDR3 bases: TGTGCCAGCAGTGAAGCGGGGGGACAGGGCCGGACAGATACGCAGTATTTT.

CDR3 amino acids: CASSQVKQGGQPQHF. CDR3 coding DNA: TGCGCCAGCAGCCAAGTAAAACAGGGCGGCCAGCCCCAGCATTTT. The chain links TRBV4-1 to TRBJ1-5, with D perhaps TRBD1 (6 bases). The germline V gene encodes CDR1 MGHRA and CDR2 YSYEKL. Trimming left V 1 base short and J 7 bases short, with 14 bases between. The length of the CDR3 is 15 residues.

This clone was detected only once. The chain joins TRBV4-2 to TRBJ2-1; a weak D match, TRBD2 (6 bases). The V gene's germline CDR1 is LGHNA and CDR2 YNFKEQ. Trimming shortened V by 5 bases and J by 8 bases, and 13 bases separated the two germline ends. This CDR3 is 13 amino acids long. The CDR3 reads CASSTTSTDEQFF. Written as DNA, the CDR3 is TGTGCCAGCAGCACGACTAGTACCGATGAGCAGTTCTTC.

The chain links TRBV11-2 to TRBJ1-2, with 12 bases identical to TRBD1. CDR3 size: 16 residues. Germline V gene data show CDR1 as SGHAT and CDR2 as FQNNGV. The ends lost 1 base at V and 7 bases at J; junction bases unmatched: 7. CDR3 sequence reads: CASSLGGTGGGSGYTF. CDR3 in DNA: TGTGCCAGCAGCTTAGGAGGGACAGGGGGCGGCAGTGGCTACACCTTC.

The genes are TRBV7-9 and TRBJ2-7; 7 bases agree with TRBD1. The germline V gene has CDR1 SEHNR and CDR2 FQNEAQ (reference sequence). V was clipped by 5 bases and J by 4 bases; unmatched bases: 11. The CDR3 covers 15 residues. The chain's CDR3 is CASSTTGTVLYEQYF. For the CDR3, the DNA is TGTGCCAGCAGCACTACCGGGACAGTCCTTTACGAGCAGTACTTC.

This chain connects TRBV7-6 to TRBJ2-2; the match to TRBD1 covers 7 bases. The CDR3 consists of 15 residues. Trimming at V came to 2 bases and at J to 4 bases, leaving 4 bases not matched to a gene. Germline CDR1 SGHVS, CDR2 FNYEAQ. The CDR3 spells CASSLQQGLTGELFF. The CDR3 DNA sequence: TGTGCCAGCAGCTTACAACAGGGGCTCACCGGGGAGCTGTTTTTT.

The V gene is TRBV5-1, the J gene TRBJ2-7; D gene uncertain. This CDR3 has 16 amino acids. The V gene's germline CDR1 is SGHRS and CDR2 YFSETQ. The V end lost 0 bases, the J end lost 0 bases, and 13 bases lay between the germline ends. The CDR3 coding sequence is TGCGCCAGCAGCTTGGGTGGTCAGGAAAGCTCCTACGAGCAGTACTTC. It specifies CASSLGGQESSYEQYF. Full variable domain (missing parts from reference TRBV5-1 and TRBJ2-7): KAGVTQTPRYLIKTRGQQVTLSCSPISGHRSVSWYQQTPGQGLQFLFEYFSETQRNKGNFPGRFSGRQFSNSRSEMNVSTLELGDSALYLCASSLGGQESSYEQYFGPGTRLTVT.

The chain links TRBV7-3 to TRBJ2-1, with 10 bases aligning to TRBD2. V shed 2 bases and J 9 bases; nucleotides not matched to a gene: 13. Germline CDR1 is SGHTA and CDR2 is FQGTGA. This CDR3 spans 17 amino acids. Here the CDR3 DNA reads TGTGCCAGCAGCTTATGGCCCACTAGCGGGATTGTGACTGAGCAGTTCTTC. Translation gives CASSLWPTSGIVTEQFF. The complete variable domain, with remaining parts taken from reference TRBV7-3 and TRBJ2-1, reads GAGVSQTPSNKVTEKGKYVELRCDPISGHTALYWYRQSLGQGPEFLIYFQGTGAADDSGLPNDRFFAVRPEGSVSTLKIQRTERGDSAVYLCASSLWPTSGIVTEQFFGPGTRLTVL.

This chain joins TRBV5-4 and TRBJ2-3; 7 bases are shared with TRBD1. V dropped 3 bases and J dropped 8; count of bases not matched to a gene: 21. The CDR3 is 18 residues long. CDR1 and CDR2 (germline): SGHNT, YYREEE (reference sequence). Here the CDR3 reads CASSSRDSFLGLMGTQYF. The CDR3 DNA sequence: TGTGCCAGCAGCTCCCGGGACAGTTTTTTGGGGTTGATGGGTACGCAGTATTTT.

The chain couples TRBV6-5 to TRBJ1-1; D is unclear. CDR1 is MNHEY, CDR2 SVGAGI, per germline. V lost 2 bases and J lost 5, with 9 bases in between. This CDR3 has 13 amino acids. CDR3 loop: CASSYTVLTEAFF. In DNA, the CDR3 is TGTGCCAGCAGTTACACAGTTCTAACTGAAGCTTTCTTT.

The V and J genes are TRBV14 and TRBJ2-1; TRBD2 agrees at 7 bases. Trimming cost V 2 bases and J 9 bases; bases outside gene matches: 7. Germline CDR1 is SGHDN and CDR2 is FVKESK. The CDR3 runs 14 residues. This CDR3 is CASSQWGGPGEQFF. In nucleotides, the CDR3 is TGTGCCAGCAGCCAATGGGGGGGTCCGGGTGAGCAGTTCTTC.

The V and J genes are TRBV10-3 and TRBJ2-6, with 7 bases matching TRBD2. V lost 3 bases, J lost 2 bases, and 4 bases stayed unmatched. This CDR3 has 16 amino acids. Per the germline V gene, CDR1 is ENHRY and CDR2 is SYGVKD. The CDR3 spells CAISDKGGAGANVLTF. CDR3 sequence (DNA): TGTGCCATCAGTGATAAGGGAGGGGCTGGGGCCAACGTCCTGACTTTC.

CDR3 amino acids: CASSLAQTGELFF. CDR3 DNA: TGTGCCAGCAGCTTGGCCCAAACCGGGGAGCTGTTTTTT. The genes are TRBV5-5 and TRBJ2-2, with unresolved D. Germline V gene data show CDR1 as SGHKS and CDR2 as YYEKEE (reference sequence). The CDR3 consists of 13 residues. Deletions cut 0 bases from V and 5 bases from J, with 5 bases between.

The chain couples TRBV29-1 to TRBJ2-1, with 10 bases fitting TRBD2. V was clipped by 0 bases and J by 9 bases; unmatched bases: 11. The CDR3 contains 16 residues. Per germline, CDR1 SQVTM and CDR2 ANQGSEA. The CDR3 bases are TGCAGCGTTGAAGATTCCCTAGCGGGAGAATGGGGTGAGCAGTTCTTC. Its translation: CSVEDSLAGEWGEQFF.

The genes are TRBV4-3 and TRBJ2-7; D is unclear. The CDR3 runs to 15 residues. Germline CDR1 LGHNA, CDR2 YSLEER. The ends were cut back, 1 base at V and 0 bases at J, with 10 bases in the middle. CDR3 residues: CASSQGIGSSYEQYF. Here the CDR3 DNA reads TGCGCCAGCAGCCAAGGTATTGGCAGCTCCTACGAGCAGTACTTC.

The chain carries TRBV28 and TRBJ1-1; the D gene is possibly TRBD1 (6 bases). The germline V gene encodes CDR1 MDHEN and CDR2 SYDVKM. The CDR3 length is 16 residues. V was shortened by 1 base and J by 1 base, with 13 bases between the two germline ends. The CDR3 DNA sequence: TGTGCCAGCAGTTTATATGACAGGACAAAGAACACTGAAGCTTTCTTT. Translated, it gives CASSLYDRTKNTEAFF.

The chain links TRBV5-5 to TRBJ1-2; the D is unclear. Germline loops: CDR1 SGHKS, CDR2 YYEKEE (reference sequence). The length of the CDR3 is 12 residues. V lost 4 bases and J lost 8, with 12 bases in between. As DNA, the CDR3 is TGTGCCAGCAGCCCCGTCCGGGGAGGCTACACCTTC. As protein: CASSPVRGGYTF.

V is TRBV28 and J is TRBJ1-2; TRBD1 agrees at 7 bases. J gave up 4 bases and V 5 bases, and 7 bases lay outside the gene matches. Germline assignment: CDR1 MDHEN and CDR2 SYDVKM. The CDR3 has 14 amino acids. The CDR3 bases are TGTGCCAGCAGTCCCGACAGGGTATCCTATGGCTACACCTTC. This translates into CASSPDRVSYGYTF.

The V and J genes are TRBV30 and TRBJ2-1; 7 bases agree with TRBD2. CDR1 and CDR2 (germline): GTSNPN, SVGIG (reference sequence). This CDR3 has 13 amino acids. V shed 4 bases and J 4 bases; nucleotides not matched to a gene: 4. The CDR3 region has the DNA TGTGCCTGGACAGCGGGGATATACAATGAGCAGTTCTTC. Translation: CAWTAGIYNEQFF.

This chain joins TRBV28 and TRBJ2-1; 10 nucleotides match TRBD2. The CDR3 spans 15 residues. The ends lost 3 bases at V and 10 bases at J; junction bases unmatched: 9. Germline lookup yields CDR1 MDHEN and CDR2 SYDVKM. This chain's CDR3 is CASSFLAGAPGEQFF. The CDR3 DNA reads TGTGCCAGCAGTTTCCTAGCGGGAGCCCCAGGGGAGCAGTTCTTC.

J is TRBJ1-2 and V is TRBV30, with a possible D match to TRBD1 (5 bases). V dropped 0 bases and J dropped 8 bases, with 19 bases sitting between them. There are 15 residues in the CDR3. The germline gives CDR1 GTSNPN, CDR2 SVGIG (reference sequence). The CDR3 here is CAWSVLRDLRKGYTF. CDR3 DNA: TGTGCCTGGAGTGTACTCAGGGACTTAAGAAAAGGCTACACCTTC. Variable domain in full (rest from reference TRBV30 and TRBJ1-2): SQTIHQWPATLVQPVGSPLSLECTVEGTSNPNLYWYRQAAGRGLQLLFYSVGIGQISSEVPQNLSASRPQDRQFILSSKKLLLSDSGFYLCAWSVLRDLRKGYTFGSGTRLTVV.

This chain connects TRBV19 to TRBJ1-5; the match to TRBD1 covers 7 bases. The CDR3 extends over 17 amino acids. Trimming removed 3 bases from V and 1 base from J; junction bases left unmatched: 9. CDR1 is LNHDA and CDR2 is SQIVND in the germline V gene (reference sequence). The CDR3 DNA sequence: TGTGCCAGTAGTATTCAAGGGGGCTACGGGAGCAATCAGCCCCAGCATTTT. The encoded protein is CASSIQGGYGSNQPQHF.